This entry concerns a single T cell receptor (beta chain). This sample was taken from a study of T-cell memory formation after mild COVID-19. TCRdb reprocessed the 5' RACE reads with MiXCR, giving one entry per CDR3 protein. The repertoire holds roughly 600,000 distinct CDR3 sequences, with roughly 17% as singletons. CDR3 size: 19 residues. The chain uses TRBV12-2 and TRBJ2-2; the tabulated D call, TRBD2, remains unverified against the DNA. TRBV12-2 has pseudogene status. The sequence came from an adult woman who had mild COVID-19 (a few samples of this study predate the infection). Cell type and time point are not known. The material sequenced was PBMCs or a T cell subset sorted from them (not recorded which). The CDR3 DNA follows: TGTGCAAGTCGCTTAGCGCACGGCGGGAGGGCCGGGGGCACCGGGGAGCTGTTTTTT. Translated, it gives CASRLAHGGRAGGTGELFF.